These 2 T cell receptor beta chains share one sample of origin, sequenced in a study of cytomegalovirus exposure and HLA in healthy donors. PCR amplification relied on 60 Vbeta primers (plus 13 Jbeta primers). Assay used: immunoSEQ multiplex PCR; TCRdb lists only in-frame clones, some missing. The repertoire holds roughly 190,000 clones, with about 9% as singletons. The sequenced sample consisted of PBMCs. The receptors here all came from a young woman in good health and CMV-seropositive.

The DNA of the CDR3 is TGTGCCAGCAGGGCGCAGGGCTCTGGAAACACCATATATTTT. This gives the protein CASRAQGSGNTIYF. The chain has TRBV6-5 and TRBJ1-3; a weak D match, TRBD1 (5 bases). V was trimmed by 6 bases and J by 0 bases, leaving 9 bases between them. Germline-derived CDR1 and CDR2 are MNHEY and SVGAGI. CDR3 length: 14 residues.

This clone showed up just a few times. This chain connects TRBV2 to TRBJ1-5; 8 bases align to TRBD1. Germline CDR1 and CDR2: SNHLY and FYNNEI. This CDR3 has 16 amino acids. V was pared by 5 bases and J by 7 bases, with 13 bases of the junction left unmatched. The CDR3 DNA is TGTGCCAGCAGTCCTTTTGGACAGGGCGGCAGGCAGCCCCAGCATTTT. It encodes CASSPFGQGGRQPQHF.